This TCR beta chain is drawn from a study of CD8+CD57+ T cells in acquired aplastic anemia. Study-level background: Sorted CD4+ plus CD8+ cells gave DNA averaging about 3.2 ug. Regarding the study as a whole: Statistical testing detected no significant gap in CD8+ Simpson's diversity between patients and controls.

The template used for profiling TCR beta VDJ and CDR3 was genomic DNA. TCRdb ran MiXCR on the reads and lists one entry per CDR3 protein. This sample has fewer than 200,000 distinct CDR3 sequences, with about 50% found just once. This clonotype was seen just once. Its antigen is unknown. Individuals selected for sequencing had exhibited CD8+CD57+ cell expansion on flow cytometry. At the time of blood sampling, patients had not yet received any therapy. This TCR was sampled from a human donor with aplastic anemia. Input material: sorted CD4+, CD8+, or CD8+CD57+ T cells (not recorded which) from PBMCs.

CDR3 nucleotide sequence: TGTGCCAGTAGCCCCGAGGCAGGGCGGTCTGGAAACACCATATATTTT. Its translation: CASSPEAGRSGNTIYF. This chain joins TRBV19 and TRBJ1-3; D is possibly TRBD1 (5 bases). The CDR3 runs 16 residues. Germline assignment: CDR1 LNHDA and CDR2 SQIVND (reference sequence). V lost 6 bases and J 1 base, leaving 16 bases between the germline ends. Complete variable domain (other parts from reference TRBV19 and TRBJ1-3): DGGITQSPKYLFRKEGQNVTLSCEQNLNHDAMYWYRQDPGQGLRLIYYSQIVNDFQKGDIAEGYSVSREKKESFPLTVTSAQKNPTAFYLCASSPEAGRSGNTIYFGEGSWLTVV.